This paragraph covers one T cell receptor (beta chain) sequence. Sequenced by immunoSEQ multiplex PCR; TCRdb stores in-frame clones only, minus some. Of about 530,000 clones in the sample, roughly nine tenths were seen once. Seattle cases were enrolled at active infection and followed longitudinally. The germline V gene has CDR1 LGHDT and CDR2 YNNKEL (reference sequence). The CDR3 is 15 amino acids. V was shortened by 3 bases and J by 6 bases, with 17 bases between the two germline ends. This sample is part of a study of blood T cell repertoires in COVID-19. Study context: In each case, the material was cDNA or gDNA derived from T cells, B-cell-depleted T cells, or PBMCs.

The source is a woman aged 45 to 65 with COVID-19, enrolled during active disease. V gene TRBV3-1 (or the pseudogene TRBV3-2) combines with J gene TRBJ1-2, with a tentative D call TRBD1 (6 bases). The sequencing sample was made of peripheral blood. The CDR3 protein is CASSQVMGGADGYTF. DNA of the CDR3: TGTGCCAGCAGCCAGGTCATGGGGGGGGCGGATGGCTACACCTTC.